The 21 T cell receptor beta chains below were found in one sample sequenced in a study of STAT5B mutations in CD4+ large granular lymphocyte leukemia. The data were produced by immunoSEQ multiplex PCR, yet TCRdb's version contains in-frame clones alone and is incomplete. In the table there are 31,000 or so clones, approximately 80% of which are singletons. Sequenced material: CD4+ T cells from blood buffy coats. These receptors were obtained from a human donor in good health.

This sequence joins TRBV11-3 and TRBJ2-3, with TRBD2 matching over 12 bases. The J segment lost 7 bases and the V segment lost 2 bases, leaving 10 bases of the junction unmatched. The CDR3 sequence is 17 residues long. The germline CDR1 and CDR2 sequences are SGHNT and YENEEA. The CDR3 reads CASSLSTSGRIGHTQYF. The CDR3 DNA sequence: TGTGCCAGCAGCTTAAGTACTAGCGGGAGGATAGGCCATACGCAGTATTTT.

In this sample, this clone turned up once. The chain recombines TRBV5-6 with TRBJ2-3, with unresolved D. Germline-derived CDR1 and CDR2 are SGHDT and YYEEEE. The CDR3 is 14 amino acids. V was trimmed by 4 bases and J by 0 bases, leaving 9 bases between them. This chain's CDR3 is CASSVGLSTDTQYF. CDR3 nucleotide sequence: TGTGCCAGCAGCGTGGGCCTCAGCACAGATACGCAGTATTTT.

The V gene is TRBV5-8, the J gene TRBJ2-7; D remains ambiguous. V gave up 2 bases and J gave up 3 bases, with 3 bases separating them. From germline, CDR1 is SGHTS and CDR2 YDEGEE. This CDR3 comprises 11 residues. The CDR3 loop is CASSFNYEQYF. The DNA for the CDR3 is TGTGCCAGCAGCTTTAACTACGAGCAGTACTTC.

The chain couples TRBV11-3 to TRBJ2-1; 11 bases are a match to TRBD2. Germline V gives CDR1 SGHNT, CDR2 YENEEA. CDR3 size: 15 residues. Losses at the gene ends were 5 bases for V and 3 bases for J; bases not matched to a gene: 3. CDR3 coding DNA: TGTGCCAGCAGCCAAACTAGCGGGAGCTACAATGAGCAGTTCTTC. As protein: CASSQTSGSYNEQFF.

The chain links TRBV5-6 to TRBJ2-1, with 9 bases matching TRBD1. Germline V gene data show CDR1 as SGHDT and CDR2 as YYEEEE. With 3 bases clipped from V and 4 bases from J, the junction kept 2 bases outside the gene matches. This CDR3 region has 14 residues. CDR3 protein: CASSSGQGYNEQFF. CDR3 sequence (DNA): TGTGCCAGCAGCTCAGGACAGGGGTACAATGAGCAGTTCTTC.

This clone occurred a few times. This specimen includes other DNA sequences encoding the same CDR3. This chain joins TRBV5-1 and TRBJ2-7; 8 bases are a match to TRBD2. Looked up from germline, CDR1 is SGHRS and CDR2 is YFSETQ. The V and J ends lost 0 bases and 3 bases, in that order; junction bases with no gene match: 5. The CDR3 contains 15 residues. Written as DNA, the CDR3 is TGCGCCAGCAGCTTGGTGGCGGGAGGAGGCTACGAGCAGTACTTC. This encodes CASSLVAGGGYEQYF.

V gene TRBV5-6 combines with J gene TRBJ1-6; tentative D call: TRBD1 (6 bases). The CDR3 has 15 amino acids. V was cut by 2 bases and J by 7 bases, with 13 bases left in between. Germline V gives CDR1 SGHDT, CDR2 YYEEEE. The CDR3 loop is CASSFTGFGNSPLHF. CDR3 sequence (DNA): TGTGCCAGCAGCTTCACAGGGTTTGGGAATTCACCCCTCCACTTT.

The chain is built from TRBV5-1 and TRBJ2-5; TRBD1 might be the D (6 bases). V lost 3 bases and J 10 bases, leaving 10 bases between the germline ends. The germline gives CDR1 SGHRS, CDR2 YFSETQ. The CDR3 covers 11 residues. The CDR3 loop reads CASSSPGDQYF. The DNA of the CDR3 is TGCGCCAGCAGCTCCCCAGGGGACCAGTACTTC. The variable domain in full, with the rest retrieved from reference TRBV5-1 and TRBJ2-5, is KAGVTQTPRYLIKTRGQQVTLSCSPISGHRSVSWYQQTPGQGLQFLFEYFSETQRNKGNFPGRFSGRQFSNSRSEMNVSTLELGDSALYLCASSSPGDQYFGPGTRLLVL.

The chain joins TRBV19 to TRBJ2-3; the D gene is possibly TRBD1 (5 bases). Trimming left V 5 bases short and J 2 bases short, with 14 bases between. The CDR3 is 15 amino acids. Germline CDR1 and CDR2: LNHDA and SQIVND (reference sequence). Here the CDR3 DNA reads TGTGCCAGTAGTGAAGGGCAGGGCTTCACAGATACGCAGTATTTT. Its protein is CASSEGQGFTDTQYF.

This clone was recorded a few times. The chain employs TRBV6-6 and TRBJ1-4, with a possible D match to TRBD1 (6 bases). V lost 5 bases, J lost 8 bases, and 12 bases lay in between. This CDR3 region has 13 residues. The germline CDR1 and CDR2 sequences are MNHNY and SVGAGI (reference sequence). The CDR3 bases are TGTGCCAGCAGTGAGTCGGGGGGCGAAAAACTGTTTTTT. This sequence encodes CASSESGGEKLFF.

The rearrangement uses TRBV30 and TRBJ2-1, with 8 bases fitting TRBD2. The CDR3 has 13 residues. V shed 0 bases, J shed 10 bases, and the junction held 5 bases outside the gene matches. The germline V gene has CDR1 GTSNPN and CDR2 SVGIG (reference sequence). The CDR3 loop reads CAWSVFGGGEQFF. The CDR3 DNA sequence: TGTGCCTGGAGTGTCTTCGGGGGGGGAGAGCAGTTCTTC.

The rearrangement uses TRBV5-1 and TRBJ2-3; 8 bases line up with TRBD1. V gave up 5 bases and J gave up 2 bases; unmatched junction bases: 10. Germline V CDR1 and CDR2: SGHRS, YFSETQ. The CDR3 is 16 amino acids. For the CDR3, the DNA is TGCGCCAGCAGGCGAGGACAGGGTATTTCCACAGATACGCAGTATTTT. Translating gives CASRRGQGISTDTQYF.

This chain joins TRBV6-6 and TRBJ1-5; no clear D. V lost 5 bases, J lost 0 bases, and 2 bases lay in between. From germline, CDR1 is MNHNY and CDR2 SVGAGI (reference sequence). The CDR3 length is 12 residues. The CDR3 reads CASSDSNQPQHF. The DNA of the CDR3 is TGTGCCAGCAGTGATAGCAATCAGCCCCAGCATTTT.

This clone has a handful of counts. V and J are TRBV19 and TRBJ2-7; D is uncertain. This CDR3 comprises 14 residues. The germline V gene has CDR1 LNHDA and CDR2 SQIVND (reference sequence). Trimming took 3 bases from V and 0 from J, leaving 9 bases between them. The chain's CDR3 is CASSIGLPSYEQYF. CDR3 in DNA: TGTGCCAGTAGTATTGGGTTGCCCTCCTACGAGCAGTACTTC.

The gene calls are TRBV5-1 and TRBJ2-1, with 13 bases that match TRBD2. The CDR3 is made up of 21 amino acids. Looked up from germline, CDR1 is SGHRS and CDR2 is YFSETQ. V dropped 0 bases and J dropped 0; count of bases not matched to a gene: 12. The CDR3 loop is CASSLALRGLAGLSSYNEQFF. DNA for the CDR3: TGCGCCAGCAGCTTGGCCCTACGGGGACTAGCGGGGCTCAGCTCCTACAATGAGCAGTTCTTC.

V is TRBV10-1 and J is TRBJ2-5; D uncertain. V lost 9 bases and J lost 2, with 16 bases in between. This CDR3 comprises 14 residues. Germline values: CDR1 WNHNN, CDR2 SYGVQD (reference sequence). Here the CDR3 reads CASPPLRSQETQYF. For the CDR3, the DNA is TGCGCCAGTCCCCCGTTGCGGTCGCAAGAGACCCAGTACTTC.

The CDR3 nucleotides are TGTGCCAGCAGCTTGGAGGGGGCGCGGGAGACCCAGTACTTC. The encoded protein is CASSLEGARETQYF. The V and J genes are TRBV7-2 and TRBJ2-5, with D perhaps TRBD1 (7 bases). There are 14 residues in the CDR3. With 3 bases removed from V and 5 bases from J, the gap between germline ends came to 13 bases. Germline loops: CDR1 SGHTA, CDR2 FQGNSA.

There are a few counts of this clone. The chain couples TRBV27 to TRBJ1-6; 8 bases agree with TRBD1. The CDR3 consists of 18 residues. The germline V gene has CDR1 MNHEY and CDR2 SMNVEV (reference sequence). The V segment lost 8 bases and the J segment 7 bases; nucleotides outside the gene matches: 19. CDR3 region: CASGRALGGQGVNSPLHF. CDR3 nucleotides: TGTGCCAGCGGACGGGCTCTGGGTGGACAGGGCGTCAATTCACCCCTCCACTTT.

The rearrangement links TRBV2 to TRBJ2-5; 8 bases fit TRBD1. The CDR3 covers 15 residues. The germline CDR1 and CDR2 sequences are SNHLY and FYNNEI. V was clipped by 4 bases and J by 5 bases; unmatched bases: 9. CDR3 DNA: TGTGCCAGCAGTGTAACTCAGGGGGCTTGGGAGACCCAGTACTTC. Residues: CASSVTQGAWETQYF.

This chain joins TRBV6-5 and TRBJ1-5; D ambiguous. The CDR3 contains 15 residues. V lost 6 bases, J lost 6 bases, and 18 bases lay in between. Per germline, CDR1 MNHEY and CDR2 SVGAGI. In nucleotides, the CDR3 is TGTGCCAGCAGCCCCAAGTGGGAGACGGGTCAGCCCCAGCATTTT. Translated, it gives CASSPKWETGQPQHF.

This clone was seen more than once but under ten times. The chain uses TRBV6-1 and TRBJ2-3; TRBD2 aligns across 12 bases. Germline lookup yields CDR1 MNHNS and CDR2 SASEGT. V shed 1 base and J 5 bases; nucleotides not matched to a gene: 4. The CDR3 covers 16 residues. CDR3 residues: CASSEVLAGGGDTQYF. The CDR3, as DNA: TGTGCCAGCAGTGAAGTACTAGCGGGGGGTGGAGATACGCAGTATTTT.